One and the same sample provided the 9 T cell receptor beta chains below, sequenced in a study of cytomegalovirus exposure and HLA in healthy donors. The method was immunoSEQ multiplex PCR; TCRdb's version includes in-frame clones alone and lacks a portion of them. The sample gives some 200,000 clones, about 79% of which show up once; about an eighth is in the top ten. The sequencing input was PBMCs. The receptors originated from a woman aged 25 to 39 in good health and CMV-seropositive.

In DNA form, the CDR3 reads TGCAGCGTTGAAACTAGCGGGAGATACGAGCAGTACTTC. Translation: CSVETSGRYEQYF. This chain joins TRBV29-1 and TRBJ2-7; 11 bases line up with TRBD2. This CDR3 has 13 amino acids. Per germline, CDR1 SQVTM and CDR2 ANQGSEA. The V gene end was trimmed by 2 bases and the J gene end by 4 bases; junction bases not matched to a gene: 1.

This chain uses TRBV6-1 with TRBJ2-7, with 9 bases that match TRBD1. V was pared by 4 bases and J by 4 bases, with 11 bases of the junction left unmatched. CDR1 and CDR2 from the germline V gene are MNHNS and SASEGT. This CDR3 contains 16 residues. The CDR3 sequence: CASSGTKAGTGYEQYF. CDR3 coding DNA: TGTGCCAGCAGTGGCACAAAAGCCGGGACAGGGTACGAGCAGTACTTC.

The chain is built from TRBV6-5 and TRBJ2-2, with a possible D match to TRBD2 (6 bases). Germline CDR1 is MNHEY and CDR2 is SVGAGI. Deletions cut 7 bases from V and 2 bases from J, with 14 bases between. The CDR3 consists of 15 residues. The CDR3 nucleotides read TGTGCCAGCAAGCGAACGGGAGCTAACACCGGGGAGCTGTTTTTT. Protein product: CASKRTGANTGELFF.

This rearrangement joins TRBV6-5 to TRBJ2-1; perhaps TRBD1 as D (6 bases). CDR3 size: 14 residues. Germline CDR1 reads MNHEY; CDR2 reads SVGAGI. V was shortened by 5 bases and J by 5 bases, with 13 bases between the two germline ends. Here the CDR3 reads CASSETGSDNEQFF. The CDR3 DNA reads as TGTGCCAGCAGTGAAACAGGGTCCGACAATGAGCAGTTCTTC.

This chain connects TRBV27 to TRBJ1-4; 7 bases fit TRBD1. V gave up 6 bases and J gave up 4 bases; unmatched junction bases: 5. The germline gives CDR1 MNHEY, CDR2 SMNVEV (reference sequence). The length of the CDR3 is 14 residues. The CDR3 sequence: CASSMDRNNEKLFF. CDR3 coding DNA: TGTGCCAGCAGCATGGACAGGAATAATGAAAAACTGTTTTTT.

The chain uses TRBV9 and TRBJ2-1; D is perhaps TRBD2 (6 bases). Per germline, CDR1 SGDLS and CDR2 YYNGEE. Trimming left V 5 bases short and J 0 bases short, with 12 bases between. CDR3 size: 15 residues. CDR3 protein: CASSAGLSSYNEQFF. The CDR3 DNA is TGTGCCAGCAGTGCGGGACTCAGCTCCTACAATGAGCAGTTCTTC.

V gene TRBV19 combines with J gene TRBJ2-1; 11 bases align to TRBD2. This CDR3 has 15 amino acids. Germline CDR1 is LNHDA and CDR2 is SQIVND (reference sequence). J was trimmed by 9 bases and V by 1 base; bases with no gene match: 5. CDR3 in DNA: TGTGCCAGTAGTATAGCACTAGCGGGAGTAGGTGAGCAGTTCTTC. Translated: CASSIALAGVGEQFF.

V and J are TRBV15 and TRBJ2-5, with 10 bases identical to TRBD1. Trimming at V came to 1 base and at J to 3 bases, leaving 8 bases not matched to a gene. The CDR3 contains 17 residues. CDR1 LNHNV and CDR2 YYDKDF come from the germline V gene (reference sequence). The CDR3 sequence: CATSRVSGQGTEETQYF. The DNA of the CDR3 is TGTGCCACCAGCAGAGTTTCGGGACAGGGGACCGAAGAGACCCAGTACTTC.

V is TRBV30 and J is TRBJ2-1; D is possibly TRBD2 (5 bases). This CDR3 is built from 14 residues. V gave up 2 bases and J gave up 0 bases, with 8 bases separating them. Germline V gene sequence: CDR1 GTSNPN, CDR2 SVGIG (reference sequence). CDR3 bases: TGTGCCTGGAGTCCAGAGGGCTCCTACAATGAGCAGTTCTTC. The encoded protein is CAWSPEGSYNEQFF.